The 20 T cell receptor beta chains reported below all come from one sample, sequenced in a study of vaccination and CD4 T cells after COVID-19 (dated by TCRdb to the early 2020s). Receptors were amplified or captured by PCR. Sequencing was performed on an Illumina iSeq 100. DNA from cultured CD4+ T cells underwent TCR sequencing with the Oncomine TCR Beta short-read assay at the Johns Hopkins FTIC core. In-frame beta chains were kept once TCRdb had trimmed the public reads at Q25 with fastp and called clones with MiXCR. Records with the same CDR3 protein are collapsed into one entry carrying the most frequent genes and DNA. Here the sample has 20,000 to 25,000 distinct CDR3 sequences; over 55% occur a single time. Around 16% of the sample is in the top ten clones. Their recognized antigens are unknown. The sample's treatment or condition label is to be understood as: approximately 11-day PBMC culture with coronavirus spike peptide pools or control peptides (ViraFEST assay).

The sample was CD4+ T cells from blood, cultured in vitro, taken after SARS-CoV-2 vaccination. Every receptor here comes from a human donor who received a COVID-19 vaccine.

The chain links TRBV2 to TRBJ2-3; 7 positions match TRBD1. After removal of 4 bases from V and 3 bases from J, the junction contained 7 bases not matched to a gene. CDR3 size: 15 residues. The germline V gene has CDR1 SNHLY and CDR2 FYNNEI. The DNA of the CDR3 is TGTGCCAGCAGTGGATCGGGACAGATAACAGATACGCAGTATTTT. Residues: CASSGSGQITDTQYF.

This chain connects TRBV6-5 to TRBJ1-6; D is perhaps TRBD1 (5 bases). V lost 0 bases and J 5 bases, leaving 14 bases between the germline ends. The germline gives CDR1 MNHEY, CDR2 SVGAGI. CDR3 length: 17 residues. CDR3 protein: CASSYSAGGVDNSPLHF. Here the CDR3 DNA reads TGTGCCAGCAGTTACTCGGCGGGAGGGGTTGATAATTCACCCCTCCACTTT.

The V and J genes are TRBV24-1 and TRBJ2-3; TRBD1 aligns across 9 bases. CDR3 length: 16 amino acids. V was pared by 4 bases and J by 4 bases, with 8 bases of the junction left unmatched. CDR1 and CDR2 from the germline V gene are KGHDR and SFDVKD. The DNA for the CDR3 is TGTGCCACCAGTGACCGGGACAGGGTGGTCGCAGATACGCAGTATTTT. This codes for CATSDRDRVVADTQYF.

The rearrangement uses TRBV11-2 and TRBJ2-1; 10 nucleotides line up with TRBD2. Trimming at V came to 6 bases and at J to 2 bases, leaving 4 bases not matched to a gene. Germline lookup yields CDR1 SGHAT and CDR2 FQNNGV. This CDR3 has 15 residues. This CDR3 is CASSRTSGTYNEQFF. The CDR3 DNA is TGTGCCAGCAGTCGGACTAGCGGTACCTACAATGAGCAGTTCTTC.

The J gene is TRBJ2-5, the V gene TRBV2; 8 bases fit TRBD2. J lost 4 bases, V lost 5 bases, and 9 bases had no gene match. The germline V gene has CDR1 SNHLY and CDR2 FYNNEI. CDR3 size: 15 residues. The DNA of the CDR3 is TGTGCCAGCAGTCCAGGCGGGGGGAAGGGAGAGACCCAGTACTTC. The encoded protein is CASSPGGGKGETQYF.

This clonotype was counted a few times. The chain links TRBV5-4 to TRBJ2-3; D is unresolved. V was pared by 0 bases and J by 2 bases, with 13 bases between. Per germline, CDR1 SGHNT and CDR2 YYREEE (reference sequence). The CDR3 is made up of 16 amino acids. CDR3 amino acids: CASSLAPTGPTDTQYF. CDR3 bases: TGTGCCAGCAGCTTGGCACCCACGGGCCCCACAGATACGCAGTATTTT.

The rearrangement links TRBV11-2 to TRBJ2-3; 10 bases agree with TRBD2. After removal of 2 bases from V and 2 bases from J, the junction contained 16 bases not matched to a gene. The CDR3 has 20 amino acids. Per germline, CDR1 SGHAT and CDR2 FQNNGV. CDR3 DNA sequence: TGTGCCAGCAGCTTAATCAGCGGGGGGGCTACTAGGGGGTTCACAGATACGCAGTATTTT. Translating it yields CASSLISGGATRGFTDTQYF. Using reference TRBV11-2 and TRBJ2-3 for the parts outside the CDR3, the full variable domain is EAGVAQSPRYKIIEKRQSVAFWCNPISGHATLYWYQQILGQGPKLLIQFQNNGVVDDSQLPKDRFSAERLKGVDSTLKIQPAKLEDSAVYLCASSLISGGATRGFTDTQYFGPGTRLTVL.

The sample holds one count of this clonotype. The gene calls are TRBV20-1 and TRBJ1-1, with D perhaps matching TRBD1 (5 bases). This CDR3 is built from 13 residues. V lost 6 bases and J lost 0, with 11 bases in between. CDR1 is DFQATT and CDR2 is SNEGSKA in the germline V gene (reference sequence). In DNA, the CDR3 is TGCAGTGCCGCCGGGACGGTGAACACTGAAGCTTTCTTT. It yields the protein CSAAGTVNTEAFF.

This clonotype was counted a single time. This chain joins TRBV7-9 and TRBJ2-4; possible D gene TRBD1, 5 bases. The V and J ends lost 1 base and 8 bases respectively, with 9 bases between them. The CDR3 runs to 13 residues. Germline V gene lookup returns CDR1 SEHNR and CDR2 FQNEAQ (reference sequence). In DNA, the CDR3 is TGTGCCAGCAGCTTAGGACAGTCGGACATTCAGTACTTC. This sequence encodes CASSLGQSDIQYF.

V usage is TRBV19 and J usage is TRBJ2-7; 9 bases align to TRBD1. Germline assignment: CDR1 LNHDA and CDR2 SQIVND (reference sequence). J lost 7 bases, V lost 5 bases, and 9 bases had no gene match. The CDR3 contains 14 residues. The CDR3 here is CASSAWTGEKEQYF. The CDR3, as DNA: TGTGCCAGTAGTGCCTGGACAGGGGAAAAGGAGCAGTACTTC.

This chain connects TRBV20-1 to TRBJ1-2, with 9 bases identical to TRBD1. Germline values: CDR1 DFQATT, CDR2 SNEGSKA (reference sequence). The V and J ends lost 6 bases and 2 bases, in that order; junction bases with no gene match: 10. The CDR3 totals 15 residues. Written as DNA, the CDR3 is TGCAGTGCATTACGTACAGGGGGCTGGAACTATGGCTACACCTTC. Protein sequence: CSALRTGGWNYGYTF.

The chain combines TRBV7-8 with TRBJ1-2; D gene unclear. Per the germline V gene, CDR1 is SGHVS and CDR2 is FQNEAQ. The CDR3 sequence is 16 residues long. Trimming pared 0 bases from V and 0 bases from J, leaving 11 bases between. The CDR3 region is CASSLAPPGTNYGYTF. The DNA of the CDR3 is TGTGCCAGCAGCTTAGCGCCGCCGGGGACTAACTATGGCTACACCTTC.

This clonotype was detected only a few times. J is TRBJ2-5 and V is TRBV7-2; maybe TRBD2 (6 bases). Trimming removed 1 base at V and 4 bases at J, with 10 bases between. CDR3 length: 14 residues. Germline CDR1 is SGHTA and CDR2 is FQGNSA. The CDR3 bases are TGTGCCAGCAGCTTAGGGCGGAGGGTAGAGACCCAGTACTTC. This sequence encodes CASSLGRRVETQYF. The variable domain in full, with the rest retrieved from reference TRBV7-2 and TRBJ2-5, is GAGVSQSPSNKVTEKGKDVELRCDPISGHTALYWYRQSLGQGLEFLIYFQGNSAPDKSGLPSDRFSAERTGGSVSTLTIQRTQQEDSAVYLCASSLGRRVETQYFGPGTRLLVL.

This chain joins TRBV6-1 and TRBJ2-7; D not resolved. Germline-derived CDR1 and CDR2 are MNHNS and SASEGT. CDR3 size: 12 residues. Between the trimmed V and J ends, which lost 5 bases and 2 bases, there was a span of 7 bases. CDR3 DNA: TGTGCCAGCAGTCCAACACCCTACGAGCAGTACTTC. Translation: CASSPTPYEQYF.

The chain is built from TRBV6-1 and TRBJ1-5, with D possibly being TRBD1 (6 bases). The germline V gene encodes CDR1 MNHNS and CDR2 SASEGT. The CDR3 extends over 14 amino acids. Trimming cost V 5 bases and J 2 bases, with 10 bases left between them. The CDR3 coding sequence is TGTGCCAGCAGTCCAGGGGAACGCAATCAGCCCCAGCATTTT. This gives the protein CASSPGERNQPQHF.

The chain carries TRBV12-3 or TRBV12-4 and TRBJ1-1; 7 bases line up with TRBD1. V dropped 1 base and J dropped 5; count of bases not matched to a gene: 4. This CDR3 is 14 amino acids long. The CDR3: CASSLDRGRTEAFF. CDR3 DNA sequence: TGTGCCAGCAGTTTAGACAGGGGAAGGACTGAAGCTTTCTTT.

The J gene is TRBJ2-4, the V gene TRBV20-1; possible D gene TRBD2, 6 bases. This CDR3 comprises 18 residues. Trimming stripped 4 bases from V and 0 bases from J, with 22 bases between. From germline, CDR1 is DFQATT and CDR2 SNEGSKA (reference sequence). The CDR3 loop reads CSAIFPGTYDRAKNIQYF. The CDR3 nucleotides read TGCAGTGCTATATTCCCGGGGACTTACGACAGAGCCAAAAACATTCAGTACTTC.

This clonotype was observed a single time. The CDR3: CSATRQEGNQPQHF. The CDR3, as DNA: TGCAGTGCTACGCGACAGGAGGGCAATCAGCCCCAGCATTTT. V and J are TRBV20-1 and TRBJ1-5, with D maybe TRBD1 (6 bases). In germline, CDR1 is DFQATT, CDR2 SNEGSKA (reference sequence). Trimming removed 4 bases from V and 2 bases from J, with 12 bases in between. CDR3 length: 14 residues.

The rearrangement joins TRBV20-1 to TRBJ2-3, with D possibly TRBD1 on 5 matching bases. Trimming shortened V by 2 bases and J by 1 base, and 10 bases separated the two germline ends. Germline lookup yields CDR1 DFQATT and CDR2 SNEGSKA (reference sequence). CDR3 length: 14 residues. The CDR3 region is CSARQGSGTDTQYF. The CDR3 DNA follows: TGCAGTGCTAGACAGGGATCGGGCACAGATACGCAGTATTTT.

The table lists this clonotype with a few counts. This chain connects TRBV7-8 to TRBJ1-6, with a tentative D call TRBD1 (6 bases). The CDR3 runs to 14 residues. The V gene's germline CDR1 is SGHVS and CDR2 FQNEAQ. The ends were cut back, 0 bases at V and 10 bases at J, with 10 bases in the middle. The CDR3 coding sequence is TGTGCCAGCAGCTTAGCAGGGGGGGGGTCACCCCTCCACTTT. Translation: CASSLAGGGSPLHF.